This entry lists 24 T cell receptor beta chains sequenced from one sample in a study of blood T cells in healthy people across ages (dated by TCRdb to between 2014 and 2017). Libraries were constructed by 5' RACE. The run used an Illumina HiSeq 2500. A second PCR of about 6 to 12 cycles was run with a J-beta primer mix and a sample-barcoded 5' primer. TCRdb trimmed public reads at Q25 via fastp, called clones via MiXCR and kept in-frame beta chains. Each entry merges the rows of one CDR3 protein and shows their most common DNA and genes. The sample table contains some 850,000 distinct CDR3 sequences; only one count was recorded for about a quarter of them. Together, the top ten hold under 3% of the sample. This sample also appeared in a second study, on T cells of mothers and their children.

Sequencing input: blood. These receptors were taken from a boy between 10 and 17 years old in good health.

The chain joins TRBV4-3 to TRBJ1-2; the match to TRBD1 covers 7 bases. CDR1 and CDR2 from the germline V gene are LGHNA and YSLEER. The CDR3 length is 14 residues. Germline trimming cut 2 bases from V and 4 bases from J; bases unmatched to any gene: 4. This CDR3 reads CASSQMTGRYGYTF. CDR3 sequence (DNA): TGCGCCAGCAGCCAAATGACAGGGCGCTATGGCTACACCTTC.

V is TRBV6-5 and J is TRBJ1-1, with 12 bases lining up with TRBD1. Losses at the gene ends were 0 bases for V and 8 bases for J; bases not matched to a gene: 4. Germline CDR1 reads MNHEY; CDR2 reads SVGAGI. This CDR3 spans 15 amino acids. The DNA of the CDR3 is TGTGCCAGCAGTTACTCGAGGGACAGGGGGCACGAAGCTTTCTTT. It translates to CASSYSRDRGHEAFF.

This sequence joins TRBV5-1 and TRBJ1-4, with 8 bases fitting TRBD1. CDR3 length: 16 residues. The germline gives CDR1 SGHRS, CDR2 YFSETQ. V lost 2 bases to trimming and J lost 5 bases; unmatched junction nucleotides: 8. CDR3 sequence: CASSFRGDRGNEKLFF. Written as DNA, the CDR3 is TGCGCCAGCAGCTTCAGGGGTGACAGGGGAAATGAAAAACTGTTTTTT.

This clonotype has more than one count but fewer than ten. V and J are TRBV20-1 and TRBJ2-5; 7 bases line up with TRBD2. The CDR3 contains 13 residues. V lost 8 bases to trimming and J lost 5 bases; unmatched junction nucleotides: 11. Germline assignment: CDR1 DFQATT and CDR2 SNEGSKA (reference sequence). This CDR3 is CSPSGGGRETQYF. CDR3 coding DNA: TGCAGTCCCTCTGGGGGGGGAAGGGAGACCCAGTACTTC.

The chain is built from TRBV12-3 or TRBV12-4 and TRBJ2-5; 8 positions match TRBD1. Matching the DNA end better, TRBJ2-7 makes the J call doubtful. The CDR3 consists of 16 residues. The CDR3 loop is CASSLVQGVFSYEQYF. Here the CDR3 DNA reads TGTGCCAGCAGTTTAGTACAGGGGGTGTTCTCCTACGAGCAGTACTTC.

This clonotype occurred a few times. V and J are TRBV28 and TRBJ1-4; D remains unclear. Deletions cut 4 bases from V and 2 bases from J, with 14 bases between. CDR3 size: 16 residues. Germline CDR1 reads MDHEN; CDR2 reads SYDVKM. The CDR3 DNA sequence: TGTGCCAGCAGTTCCTTTTGGATGGCGACTAATGAAAAACTGTTTTTT. Residues: CASSSFWMATNEKLFF.

This clonotype was detected a few times. V gene TRBV5-1 combines with J gene TRBJ1-6; 8 nucleotides agree with TRBD1. Germline V CDR1 and CDR2: SGHRS, YFSETQ. This CDR3 is built from 16 residues. V gave up 0 bases and J gave up 6 bases; unmatched junction bases: 5. CDR3 sequence reads: CASSLGTTGVNSPLHF. The CDR3 bases are TGCGCCAGCAGCTTGGGTACGACAGGGGTTAATTCACCCCTCCACTTT.

This clonotype was observed a handful of times. V and J are TRBV30 and TRBJ1-1; TRBD1 might be the D (6 bases). This CDR3 is 13 amino acids long. Germline CDR1 is GTSNPN and CDR2 is SVGIG (reference sequence). Trimming took 4 bases from V and 7 from J, leaving 16 bases between them. CDR3 in DNA: TGTGCCTGGATCGCTCAGGGGCTCGGTGAAGCTTTCTTT. Its protein product is CAWIAQGLGEAFF.

This clonotype was found a few times. This chain uses TRBV5-1 with TRBJ2-3; TRBD2 might be the D (6 bases). CDR1 is SGHRS and CDR2 is YFSETQ in the germline V gene. CDR3 length: 15 amino acids. V was shortened by 4 bases and J by 7 bases, with 19 bases between the two germline ends. CDR3 nucleotides: TGCGCCAGCAGCGCCCCGGGACTCACTCCAAATACGCAGTATTTT. Translation gives CASSAPGLTPNTQYF.

V usage is TRBV5-1 and J usage is TRBJ1-5; TRBD1 matches 8 bases. The CDR3 loop spans 15 amino acids. V lost 0 bases to trimming and J lost 3 bases; unmatched junction nucleotides: 2. Germline V gene lookup returns CDR1 SGHRS and CDR2 YFSETQ. For the CDR3, the DNA is TGCGCCAGCAGCTTGGGGACAGGGTACAATCAGCCCCAGCATTTT. Amino acid sequence: CASSLGTGYNQPQHF.

This clonotype was counted at least ten times. The V gene is TRBV27, the J gene TRBJ1-4; D is perhaps TRBD1 (5 bases). Trimming took off 5 bases at V and 8 bases at J, with 18 bases between the two ends. Per the germline V gene, CDR1 is MNHEY and CDR2 is SMNVEV (reference sequence). CDR3 length: 15 residues. This CDR3 reads CASSPSTAGKEKLFF. CDR3 DNA sequence: TGTGCCAGCAGTCCGTCGACAGCAGGGAAGGAAAAACTGTTTTTT.

The chain joins TRBV4-1 to TRBJ1-3; TRBD1 might be the D (5 bases). Germline CDR1 is MGHRA and CDR2 is YSYEKL. This CDR3 region has 14 residues. Deletions cut 4 bases from V and 7 bases from J, with 14 bases between. Written as DNA, the CDR3 is TGCGCCAGCAGCCCCCGAATGGGACTGAACACCATATATTTT. Its translation is CASSPRMGLNTIYF.

The chain is built from TRBV25-1 and TRBJ2-1; D uncertain. Germline V gene data show CDR1 as MGHDK and CDR2 as SYGVNS. The length of the CDR3 is 13 residues. Trimming shortened V by 2 bases and J by 6 bases, and 8 bases separated the two germline ends. CDR3 DNA: TGTGCCAGCAGTGAAATGGGTCGCAATGAGCAGTTCTTC. This codes for CASSEMGRNEQFF.

The chain uses TRBV7-9 and TRBJ1-5, with D possibly TRBD1 on 6 matching bases. CDR1 is SEHNR, CDR2 FQNEAQ, per germline (reference sequence). This CDR3 has 15 residues. Trimming stripped 1 base from V and 4 bases from J, with 11 bases between. In DNA, the CDR3 is TGTGCCAGCAGCTTAGGAGGGGGGCGGAATCAGCCCCAGCATTTT. Its translation is CASSLGGGRNQPQHF.

CDR3 region: CSASPTQQTYEQYF. The CDR3 DNA sequence: TGCAGTGCTAGTCCGACCCAACAGACCTACGAGCAGTACTTC. The chain links TRBV20-1 to TRBJ2-7; no firm D call. In germline, CDR1 is DFQATT, CDR2 SNEGSKA (reference sequence). V lost 3 bases to trimming and J lost 2 bases, with 14 bases between them. The CDR3 covers 14 residues.

V usage is TRBV20-1 and J usage is TRBJ1-5; no firm D call. Deletions cut 1 base from V and 4 bases from J, with 8 bases between. Per the germline V gene, CDR1 is DFQATT and CDR2 is SNEGSKA (reference sequence). CDR3 size: 13 residues. CDR3 sequence: CSARGGGNQPQHF. The CDR3, as DNA: TGCAGTGCTAGAGGAGGCGGGAATCAGCCCCAGCATTTT.

CDR3 protein: CSVAGTYNEQFF. CDR3 coding DNA: TGCAGCGTTGCAGGAACCTACAATGAGCAGTTCTTC. The chain uses TRBV29-1 and TRBJ2-1; D call uncertain. Germline values: CDR1 SQVTM, CDR2 ANQGSEA. This CDR3 is 12 amino acids long. Trimming took off 4 bases at V and 2 bases at J, with 6 bases between the two ends.

This clonotype turned up a few times. This chain links TRBV4-1 with TRBJ1-5; possibly TRBD1 for D (5 bases). Trimming took 4 bases from V and 5 from J, leaving 12 bases between them. Germline V gene lookup returns CDR1 MGHRA and CDR2 YSYEKL. The CDR3 runs to 14 residues. As DNA, the CDR3 is TGCGCCAGCAGCCCCAAGACAGACGATCAGCCCCAGCATTTT. Its translation is CASSPKTDDQPQHF.

This chain connects TRBV9 to TRBJ1-4, with D possibly being TRBD1 (5 bases). The V end lost 3 bases, the J end lost 10 bases, and 13 bases lay between the germline ends. CDR3 size: 13 residues. Per germline, CDR1 SGDLS and CDR2 YYNGEE. The CDR3 sequence: CASSGRDLGKLFF. The DNA of the CDR3 is TGTGCCAGCAGCGGCCGGGACCTTGGAAAACTGTTTTTT.

In its sample, this clonotype was seen many times. This sequence joins TRBV15 and TRBJ1-4; 8 bases agree with TRBD1. The CDR3 has 15 amino acids. V dropped 5 bases and J dropped 8; count of bases not matched to a gene: 10. Germline V lookup: CDR1 LNHNV, CDR2 YYDKDF (reference sequence). Here the CDR3 reads CATSSYPGGSEKLFF. The CDR3 DNA reads as TGTGCCACCAGCTCCTACCCAGGGGGCAGCGAAAAACTGTTTTTT.

This clonotype was observed a single time. The chain joins TRBV15 to TRBJ2-3, with 14 bases lining up with TRBD2. The germline CDR1 and CDR2 sequences are LNHNV and YYDKDF (reference sequence). The CDR3 length is 16 residues. V shed 5 bases and J 5 bases; nucleotides not matched to a gene: 6. CDR3 sequence reads: CATSPTSGGARDTQYF. CDR3 bases: TGTGCCACCAGCCCGACTAGCGGGGGGGCGAGAGATACGCAGTATTTT.

This clonotype was recorded a few times. The chain carries TRBV25-1 and TRBJ2-2; 8 bases map to TRBD1. Germline loops: CDR1 MGHDK, CDR2 SYGVNS. The V gene end was trimmed by 1 base and the J gene end by 9 bases; junction bases not matched to a gene: 10. This CDR3 has 16 residues. The CDR3 loop is CASSESGDRSDRELFF. The CDR3 DNA reads TGTGCCAGCAGTGAATCTGGGGACAGGTCGGACCGGGAGCTGTTTTTT.

The V call is TRBV11-2, the J call TRBJ2-3, with D maybe TRBD1 (5 bases). The length of the CDR3 is 15 residues. V shed 1 base and J shed 6 bases, with 14 bases lying between them. Germline V gene sequence: CDR1 SGHAT, CDR2 FQNNGV. The CDR3 protein is CASSLVVGPWDTQYF. CDR3 DNA: TGTGCCAGCAGCTTAGTAGTGGGGCCCTGGGATACGCAGTATTTT.

This rearrangement joins TRBV20-1 to TRBJ1-2; TRBD1 is a possible D gene (5 bases). V lost 6 bases to trimming and J lost 0 bases, with 11 bases between them. The CDR3 consists of 13 residues. Germline V gives CDR1 DFQATT, CDR2 SNEGSKA (reference sequence). The CDR3 nucleotides read TGCAGTGCAAAGAGGGGTGCTAACTATGGCTACACCTTC. It codes for CSAKRGANYGYTF.